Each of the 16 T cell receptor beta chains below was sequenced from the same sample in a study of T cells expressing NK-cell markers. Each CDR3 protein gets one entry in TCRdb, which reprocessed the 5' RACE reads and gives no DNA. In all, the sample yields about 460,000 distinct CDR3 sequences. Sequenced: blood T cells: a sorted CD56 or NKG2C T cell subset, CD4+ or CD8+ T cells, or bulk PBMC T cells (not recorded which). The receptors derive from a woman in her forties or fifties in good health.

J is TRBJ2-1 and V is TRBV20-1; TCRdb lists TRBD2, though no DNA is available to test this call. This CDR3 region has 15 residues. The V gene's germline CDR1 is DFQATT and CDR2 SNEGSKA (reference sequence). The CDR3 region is CSARGRTSGRIEQFF.

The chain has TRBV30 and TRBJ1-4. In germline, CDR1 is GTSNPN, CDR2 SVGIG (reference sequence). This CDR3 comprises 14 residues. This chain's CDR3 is CAWRWMDQREKLFF.

The CDR3 spells CASSLSRTGGSEAFF. V and J are TRBV18 and TRBJ1-1; without DNA, the TCRdb call of TRBD1 cannot be checked. CDR1 KGHSH and CDR2 LQKENI come from the germline V gene. The CDR3 is 15 residues long.

CDR3: CSVVRTVNTEAFF. V and J are TRBV29-1 and TRBJ1-1; the TRBD1 assignment by TCRdb is unverifiable without DNA. Germline V lookup: CDR1 SQVTM, CDR2 ANQGSEA. This CDR3 has 13 amino acids.

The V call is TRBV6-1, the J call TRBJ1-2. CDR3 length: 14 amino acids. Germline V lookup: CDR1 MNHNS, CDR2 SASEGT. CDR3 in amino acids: CASTQMGGSYGYTF.

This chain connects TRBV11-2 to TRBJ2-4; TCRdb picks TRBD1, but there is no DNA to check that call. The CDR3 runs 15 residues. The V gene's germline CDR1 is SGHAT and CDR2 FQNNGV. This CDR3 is CASSLAQATGNIQYF.

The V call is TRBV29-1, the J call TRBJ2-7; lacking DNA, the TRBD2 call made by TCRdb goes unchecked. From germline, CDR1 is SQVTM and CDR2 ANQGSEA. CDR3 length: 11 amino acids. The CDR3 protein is CSVDGGYEQYF.

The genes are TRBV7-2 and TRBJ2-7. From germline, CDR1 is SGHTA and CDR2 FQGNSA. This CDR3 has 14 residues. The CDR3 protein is CASSPRTHLAEQYF.

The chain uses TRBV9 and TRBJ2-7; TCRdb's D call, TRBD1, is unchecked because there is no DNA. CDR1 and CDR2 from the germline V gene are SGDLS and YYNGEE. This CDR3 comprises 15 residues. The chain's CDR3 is CASSVALGTTWEQYF.

CDR3 in amino acids: CASSLGARAQGSYEQYF. This rearrangement joins TRBV5-1 to TRBJ2-7; TCRdb picks TRBD2, but there is no DNA to check that call. Germline V gives CDR1 SGHRS, CDR2 YFSETQ. The CDR3 covers 17 residues.

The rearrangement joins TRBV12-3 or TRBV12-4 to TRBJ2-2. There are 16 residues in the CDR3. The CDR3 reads CASSLDLWGNTGELFF.

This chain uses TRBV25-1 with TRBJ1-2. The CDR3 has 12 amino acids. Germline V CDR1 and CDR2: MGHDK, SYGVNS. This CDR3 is CASSESTYGYTF.

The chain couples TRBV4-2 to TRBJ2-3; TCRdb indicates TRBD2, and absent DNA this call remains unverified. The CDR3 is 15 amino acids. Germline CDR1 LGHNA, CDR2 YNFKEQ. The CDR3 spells CASSPLAGYTDTQYF.

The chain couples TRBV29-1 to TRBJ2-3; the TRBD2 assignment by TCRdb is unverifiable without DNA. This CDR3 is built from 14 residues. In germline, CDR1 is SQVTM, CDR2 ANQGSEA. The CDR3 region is CSVQYGSSADTQYF.

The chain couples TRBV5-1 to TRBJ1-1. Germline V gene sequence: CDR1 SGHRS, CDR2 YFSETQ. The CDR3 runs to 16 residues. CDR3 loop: CASSYGQETSHTEAFF.

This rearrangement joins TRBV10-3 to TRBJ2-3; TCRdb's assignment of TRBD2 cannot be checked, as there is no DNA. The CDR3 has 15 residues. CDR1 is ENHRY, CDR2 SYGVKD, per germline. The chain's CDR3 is CAIRTSGGPSDTQYF.